The 8 T cell receptor beta chains listed next were all sequenced from one sample in a study of blood T cell repertoires in COVID-19. TCRdb keeps only in-frame clones here, not all; method: immunoSEQ multiplex PCR. The data hold approximately 110,000 clones, with roughly 82% observed a single time. Sequencing used peripheral blood. These receptors originate from a woman of 80 years or more with active or convalescent COVID-19.

The V gene is TRBV9, the J gene TRBJ2-7; 13 bases map to TRBD2. V trimming: 3 bases; J trimming: 1 base; junction bases outside the gene matches: 7. Looked up from germline, CDR1 is SGDLS and CDR2 is YYNGEE. The CDR3 is made up of 17 amino acids. As DNA, the CDR3 is TGTGCCAGCAGCGGGACTAGCGGGAGTCCCGGGTCCTACGAGCAGTACTTC. Translated, it gives CASSGTSGSPGSYEQYF.

This rearrangement joins TRBV28 to TRBJ2-5; 9 bases line up with TRBD1. V gave up 2 bases and J gave up 1 base; unmatched junction bases: 5. Looked up from germline, CDR1 is MDHEN and CDR2 is SYDVKM. The CDR3 extends over 16 amino acids. The chain's CDR3 is CASSLLGQGPQETQYF. In DNA form, the CDR3 reads TGTGCCAGCAGTTTACTAGGACAGGGGCCCCAAGAGACCCAGTACTTC.

The J gene is TRBJ2-3, the V gene TRBV9; 8 nucleotides line up with TRBD2. V lost 1 base, J lost 3 bases, and 7 bases stayed unmatched. This CDR3 has 16 amino acids. Germline V gene lookup returns CDR1 SGDLS and CDR2 YYNGEE. The CDR3 nucleotides read TGTGCCAGCAGCGTATTACCTAGCGGGTTGACAGATACGCAGTATTTT. Its translation is CASSVLPSGLTDTQYF.

The chain employs TRBV19 and TRBJ2-7, with TRBD2 as a possible D gene (6 bases). Trimming shortened V by 2 bases and J by 6 bases, and 17 bases separated the two germline ends. The CDR3 has 15 residues. The V gene's germline CDR1 is LNHDA and CDR2 SQIVND (reference sequence). In nucleotides, the CDR3 is TGTGCCAGTAGTATAAGGCCTGAGGCGGAGGGCGAGCAGTACTTC. The encoded protein is CASSIRPEAEGEQYF. The full variable domain, in which reference TRBV19 and TRBJ2-7 provide the parts outside the CDR3, is DGGITQSPKYLFRKEGQNVTLSCEQNLNHDAMYWYRQDPGQGLRLIYYSQIVNDFQKGDIAEGYSVSREKKESFPLTVTSAQKNPTAFYLCASSIRPEAEGEQYFGPGTRLTVT.

The V call is TRBV28, the J call TRBJ2-7; D is unresolved. V was clipped by 5 bases and J by 7 bases, with 9 bases between them. Germline CDR1 MDHEN, CDR2 SYDVKM. This CDR3 contains 11 residues. CDR3 region: CASSLRGEQYF. CDR3 DNA sequence: TGTGCCAGCAGTCTCCGCGGAGAGCAGTACTTC. Full variable domain (outside the CDR3, taken from reference TRBV28 and TRBJ2-7): DVKVTQSSRYLVKRTGEKVFLECVQDMDHENMFWYRQDPGLGLRLIYFSYDVKMKEKGDIPEGYSVSREKKERFSLILESASTNQTSMYLCASSLRGEQYFGPGTRLTVT.

The V gene is TRBV6-4, the J gene TRBJ2-1, with 7 bases aligning to TRBD2. Germline CDR1 is MRHNA and CDR2 is SNTAGT. The trim removed 2 bases at V and 6 bases at J, leaving 10 bases unmatched. CDR3 length: 16 amino acids. The CDR3 DNA reads as TGTGCCAGCAGTGACCTGAGCGGGGCTAGGGGCAATGAGCAGTTCTTC. Amino acid sequence: CASSDLSGARGNEQFF.

The chain is built from TRBV5-4 and TRBJ2-3, with D maybe TRBD2 (6 bases). The CDR3 totals 14 residues. Per the germline V gene, CDR1 is SGHNT and CDR2 is YYREEE (reference sequence). V was cut by 4 bases and J by 0 bases, with 9 bases left in between. The CDR3 region has the DNA TGTGCCAGCAGCCCGAGCGGGAGCACAGATACGCAGTATTTT. As protein: CASSPSGSTDTQYF.

This sequence joins TRBV18 and TRBJ2-1; TRBD2 agrees at 10 bases. In germline, CDR1 is KGHSH, CDR2 LQKENI. The length of the CDR3 is 14 residues. V lost 4 bases, J lost 10 bases, and 7 bases stayed unmatched. The chain's CDR3 is CASSLQREGLEQFF. The CDR3 nucleotides read TGTGCCAGCTCACTGCAGCGGGAGGGCCTGGAGCAGTTCTTC. Looking up the rest from reference TRBV18 and TRBJ2-1 gives the full variable domain: NAGVMQNPRHLVRRRGQEARLRCSPMKGHSHVYWYRQLPEEGLKFMVYLQKENIIDESGMPKERFSAEFPKEGPSILRIQQVVRGDSAAYFCASSLQREGLEQFFGPGTRLTVL.